The entry that follows covers one T cell receptor beta chain sequence. These data are taken from a study of T cells expressing NK-cell markers. Overall study: Most of the eight sequenced donors tested HCMV-seropositive; one tested seronegative.

TCRdb re-called the 5' RACE reads; one entry per CDR3 protein, DNA not given. This repertoire includes over 150,000 distinct CDR3 sequences. Germline CDR1 and CDR2: MGHRA and YSYEKL. The CDR3 sequence is 16 residues long. The chain recombines TRBV4-1 with TRBJ1-1; TCRdb's D call, TRBD1, is unchecked because there is no DNA. Sequenced sample: blood T cells: a sorted CD56 or NKG2C T cell subset, CD4+ or CD8+ T cells, or bulk PBMC T cells (not recorded which). The sequence was obtained from a woman aged 50 to 60 in good health. This CDR3 is CASSQFQDRGPGEAFF.